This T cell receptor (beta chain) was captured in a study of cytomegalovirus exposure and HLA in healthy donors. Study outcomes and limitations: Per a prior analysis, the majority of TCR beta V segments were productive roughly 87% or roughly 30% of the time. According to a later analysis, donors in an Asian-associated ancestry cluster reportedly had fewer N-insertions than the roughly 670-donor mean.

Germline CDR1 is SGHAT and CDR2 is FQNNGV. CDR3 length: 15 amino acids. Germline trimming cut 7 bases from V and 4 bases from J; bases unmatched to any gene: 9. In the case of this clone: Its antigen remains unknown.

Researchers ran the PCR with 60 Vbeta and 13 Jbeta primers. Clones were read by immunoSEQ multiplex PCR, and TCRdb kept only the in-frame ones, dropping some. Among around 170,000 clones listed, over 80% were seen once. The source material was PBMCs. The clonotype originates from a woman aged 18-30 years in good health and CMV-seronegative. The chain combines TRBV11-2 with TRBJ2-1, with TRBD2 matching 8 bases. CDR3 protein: CASTSRGGGYNEQFF. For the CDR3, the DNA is TGTGCCAGCACCTCGCGGGGCGGGGGGTACAATGAGCAGTTCTTC.